The entry that follows covers one TCR beta chain sequence. These data originate in a study of cytomegalovirus exposure and HLA in healthy donors. CDR1 is PRHDT and CDR2 is FYEKMQ in the germline V gene (reference sequence). The length of the CDR3 is 14 residues. V was trimmed by 9 bases and J by 7 bases, leaving 16 bases between them. It was with 60 Vbeta and 13 Jbeta primers that the PCR ran. The assay was immunoSEQ multiplex PCR, and TCRdb's table has in-frame clones only and misses some. The table has roughly 290,000 clones, 80% seen once. The V and J genes are TRBV13 and TRBJ1-6; D gene ambiguous. Sequencing was carried out using PBMCs. The receptor was derived from a girl under 10 years old in good health and CMV-seronegative. The CDR3 DNA reads as TGTGCCAGTCAGCGGTCAGAAGTGAATTCACCCCTCCACTTT. Protein sequence: CASQRSEVNSPLHF.